The 8 T cell receptor beta chains below come from one sample, sequenced in a study of shared clonotypes between healthy human individuals. The data were produced by immunoSEQ multiplex PCR, yet TCRdb's version contains in-frame clones alone and is incomplete. This sample yields approximately 2,000,000 clones, of which roughly 93% are seen a single time; around 1.7% belongs to the top ten. Cells designated naive CD8 were CD45RO-negative and were positively selected for CCR7, with terminally differentiated effector memory CD45RA+ cells excluded. Sequenced material: naive CD8+ T cells from PBMCs. These TCRs come from a man between 18 and 35 years old in good health. Some clones in this sample may be carry-over from other donors' samples.

This chain uses TRBV6-5 with TRBJ2-7; 8 bases line up with TRBD2. Germline CDR1 is MNHEY and CDR2 is SVGAGI. V shed 11 bases and J 7 bases; nucleotides not matched to a gene: 19. The CDR3 totals 15 residues. In DNA, the CDR3 is TGTGCCTCCTTACCTCGGACTAGCACCCCCTGGGAGCAGTACTTC. It codes for CASLPRTSTPWEQYF.

V and J are TRBV2 and TRBJ2-7, with D perhaps matching TRBD2 (5 bases). Germline V lookup: CDR1 SNHLY, CDR2 FYNNEI. V dropped 5 bases and J dropped 1 base, with 12 bases sitting between them. The CDR3 has 14 residues. The CDR3, as DNA: TGTGCCAGCAGTTACTCGGAGGAGTCCTACGAGCAGTACTTC. Protein: CASSYSEESYEQYF.

On this clone itself: The same CDR3 arises from other DNA sequences in this sample as well. V gene TRBV4-3 combines with J gene TRBJ2-1; D possibly corresponds to TRBD2 (6 bases). Germline-derived CDR1 and CDR2 are LGHNA and YSLEER. The V end lost 0 bases, the J end lost 4 bases, and 10 bases lay between the germline ends. The CDR3 loop spans 15 amino acids. The CDR3 bases are TGCGCCAGCAGCCAAGATGCGGGACCTTACAATGAGCAGTTCTTC. It encodes CASSQDAGPYNEQFF.

The V call is TRBV7-9, the J call TRBJ2-1; 13 positions match TRBD2. Germline assignment: CDR1 SEHNR and CDR2 FQNEAQ (reference sequence). The CDR3 loop spans 17 amino acids. V lost 5 bases, J lost 5 bases, and 9 bases stayed unmatched. The CDR3 nucleotides are TGTGCCAGCAGCAAAACGGGACTAGCGGGAAACGACAATGAGCAGTTCTTC. It codes for CASSKTGLAGNDNEQFF.

The count of this clone is one. The same CDR3 is also encoded by other DNA sequences in this sample. The chain carries TRBV19 and TRBJ2-1; D is uncertain. The V end lost 3 bases, the J end lost 4 bases, and 7 bases lay between the germline ends. The germline CDR1 and CDR2 sequences are LNHDA and SQIVND (reference sequence). The CDR3 has 13 amino acids. As DNA, the CDR3 is TGTGCCAGTAGTATCGGCCGGTACAATGAGCAGTTCTTC. This translates into CASSIGRYNEQFF.

The gene calls are TRBV30 and TRBJ2-1, with 8 bases identical to TRBD2. This CDR3 contains 17 residues. The germline gives CDR1 GTSNPN, CDR2 SVGIG (reference sequence). With V trimmed by 3 bases and J by 10 bases, 20 bases remained unmatched. CDR3 in amino acids: CAWRGHSGAGGAEEQFF. In nucleotides, the CDR3 is TGTGCCTGGAGGGGCCACTCCGGGGCGGGAGGTGCGGAAGAGCAGTTCTTC.

This clone has a single count. Distinct nucleotide sequences in the sample also encode this CDR3. The rearrangement joins TRBV7-3 to TRBJ2-7; a possible D gene is TRBD1 (5 bases). Per germline, CDR1 SGHTA and CDR2 FQGTGA. Trimming pared 5 bases from V and 2 bases from J, leaving 10 bases between. The CDR3 loop spans 13 amino acids. This CDR3 reads CASSLDSTYEQYF. The CDR3 DNA reads as TGTGCCAGCAGCCTCGACAGTACCTACGAGCAGTACTTC.

V usage is TRBV21-1 and J usage is TRBJ1-5. TRBV21-1 is a pseudogene locus. This CDR3 spans 17 amino acids. Here the CDR3 DNA reads TGTGCCAGCACCCCACGTGGAGCCTACTATAGCAATCAGCCCCAGCATTTT. Translation: CASTPRGAYYSNQPQHF.